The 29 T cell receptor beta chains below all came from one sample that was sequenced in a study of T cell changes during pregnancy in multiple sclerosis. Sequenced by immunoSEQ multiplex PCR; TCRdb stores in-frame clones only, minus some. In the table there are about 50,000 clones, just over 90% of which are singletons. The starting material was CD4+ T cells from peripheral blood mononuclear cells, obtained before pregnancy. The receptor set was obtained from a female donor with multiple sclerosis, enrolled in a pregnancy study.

The CDR3 bases are TGTGCCAGCAGCTCGCAGGGACTAGCGGGGGGCACAGATACGCAGTATTTT. Translated: CASSSQGLAGGTDTQYF. The V call is TRBV7-2, the J call TRBJ2-3, with 14 bases matching TRBD2. CDR1 is SGHTA and CDR2 is FQGNSA in the germline V gene. The CDR3 covers 17 residues. V lost 4 bases to trimming and J lost 1 base; unmatched junction nucleotides: 4.

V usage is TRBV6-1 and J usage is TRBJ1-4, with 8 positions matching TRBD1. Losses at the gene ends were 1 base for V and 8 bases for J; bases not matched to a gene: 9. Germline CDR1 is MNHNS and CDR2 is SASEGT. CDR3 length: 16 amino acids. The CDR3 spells CASSEVPGTGIEKLFF. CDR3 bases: TGTGCCAGCAGTGAAGTCCCCGGGACAGGTATAGAAAAACTGTTTTTT.

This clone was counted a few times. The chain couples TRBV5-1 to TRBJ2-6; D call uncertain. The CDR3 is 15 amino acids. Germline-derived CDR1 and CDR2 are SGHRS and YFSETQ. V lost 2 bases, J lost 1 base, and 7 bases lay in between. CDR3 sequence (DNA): TGCGCCAGCAGCTTATGGGCTTCTGGGGCCAACGTCCTGACTTTC. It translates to CASSLWASGANVLTF.

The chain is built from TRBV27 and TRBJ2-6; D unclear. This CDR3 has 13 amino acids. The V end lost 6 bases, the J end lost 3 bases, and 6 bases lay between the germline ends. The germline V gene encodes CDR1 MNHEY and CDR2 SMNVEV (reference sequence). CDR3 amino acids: CASRLGGANVLTF. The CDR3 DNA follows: TGTGCCAGCAGACTCGGTGGGGCCAACGTCCTGACTTTC.

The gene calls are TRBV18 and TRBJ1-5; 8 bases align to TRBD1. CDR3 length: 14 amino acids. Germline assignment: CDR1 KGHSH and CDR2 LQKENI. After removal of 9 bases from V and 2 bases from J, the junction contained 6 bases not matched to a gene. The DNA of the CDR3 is TGTGCCAGTTTGACAGGGGTTGGCAATCAGCCCCAGCATTTT. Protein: CASLTGVGNQPQHF.

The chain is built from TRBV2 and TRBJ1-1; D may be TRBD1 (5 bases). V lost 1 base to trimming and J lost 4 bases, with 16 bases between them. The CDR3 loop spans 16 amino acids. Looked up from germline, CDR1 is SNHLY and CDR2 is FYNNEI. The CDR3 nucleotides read TGTGCCAGCAGTGAAGGCGTGGGCAGGGTCATCACTGAAGCTTTCTTT. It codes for CASSEGVGRVITEAFF.

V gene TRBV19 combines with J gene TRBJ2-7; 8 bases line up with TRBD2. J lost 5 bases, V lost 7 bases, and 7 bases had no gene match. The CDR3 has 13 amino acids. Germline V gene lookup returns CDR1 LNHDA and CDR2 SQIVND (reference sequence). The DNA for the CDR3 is TGTGCCAGTACCGTCCCGGGACTAGACGAGCAGTACTTC. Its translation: CASTVPGLDEQYF.

The DNA for the CDR3 is TGTGCCAGCATTGCAGGGTTAAACACTGAAGCTTTCTTT. Translating gives CASIAGLNTEAFF. V usage is TRBV19 and J usage is TRBJ1-1, with TRBD1 as a possible D gene (5 bases). V was pared by 9 bases and J by 2 bases, with 13 bases between. Germline V gives CDR1 LNHDA, CDR2 SQIVND (reference sequence). The CDR3 contains 13 residues.

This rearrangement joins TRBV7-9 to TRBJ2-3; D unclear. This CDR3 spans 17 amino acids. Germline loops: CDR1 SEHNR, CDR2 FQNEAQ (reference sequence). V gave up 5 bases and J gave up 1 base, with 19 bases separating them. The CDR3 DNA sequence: TGTGCCAGCAGCCTAGGACGGTTGGAGCCGGGCACAGATACGCAGTATTTT. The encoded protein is CASSLGRLEPGTDTQYF.

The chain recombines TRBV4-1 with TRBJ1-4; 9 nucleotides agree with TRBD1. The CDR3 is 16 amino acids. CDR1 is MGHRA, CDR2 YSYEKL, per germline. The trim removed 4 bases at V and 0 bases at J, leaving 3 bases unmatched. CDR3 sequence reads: CASSPGQGSTNEKLFF. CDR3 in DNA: TGCGCCAGCAGCCCAGGACAGGGGTCAACTAATGAAAAACTGTTTTTT.

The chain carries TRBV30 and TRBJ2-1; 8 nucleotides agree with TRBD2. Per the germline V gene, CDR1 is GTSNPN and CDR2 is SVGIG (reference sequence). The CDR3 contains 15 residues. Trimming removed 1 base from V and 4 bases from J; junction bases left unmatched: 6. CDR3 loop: CAWSEDSGMYNEQFF. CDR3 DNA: TGTGCCTGGAGTGAAGATAGCGGGATGTACAATGAGCAGTTCTTC.

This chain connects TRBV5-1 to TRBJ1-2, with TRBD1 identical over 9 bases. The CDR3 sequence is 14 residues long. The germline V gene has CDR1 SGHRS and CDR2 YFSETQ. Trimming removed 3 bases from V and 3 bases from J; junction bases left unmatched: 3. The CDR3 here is CASSWTGDDYGYTF. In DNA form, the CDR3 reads TGCGCCAGCAGCTGGACAGGGGATGACTATGGCTACACCTTC.

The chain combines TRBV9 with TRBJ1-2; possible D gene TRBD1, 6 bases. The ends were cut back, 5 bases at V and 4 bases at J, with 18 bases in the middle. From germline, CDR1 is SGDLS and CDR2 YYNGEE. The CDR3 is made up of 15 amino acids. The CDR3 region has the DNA TGTGCCAGCAGGAAAGGACAGATGGAAATCTATGGCTACACCTTC. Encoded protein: CASRKGQMEIYGYTF.

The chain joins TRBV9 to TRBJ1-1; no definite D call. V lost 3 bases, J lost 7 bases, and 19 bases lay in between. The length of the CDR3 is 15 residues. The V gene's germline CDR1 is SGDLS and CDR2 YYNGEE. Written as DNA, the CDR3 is TGTGCCAGCAGCGCGCAGTTGGGCGGGGATTTTGAAGCTTTCTTT. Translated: CASSAQLGGDFEAFF. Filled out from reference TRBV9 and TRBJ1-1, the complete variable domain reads DSGVTQTPKHLITATGQRVTLRCSPRSGDLSVYWYQQSLDQGLQFLIQYYNGEERAKGNILERFSAQQFPDLHSELNLSSLELGDSALYFCASSAQLGGDFEAFFGQGTRLTVV.

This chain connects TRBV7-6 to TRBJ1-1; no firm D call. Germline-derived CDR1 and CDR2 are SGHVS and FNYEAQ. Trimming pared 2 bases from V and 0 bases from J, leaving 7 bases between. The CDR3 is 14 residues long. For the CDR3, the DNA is TGTGCCAGCAGCTTAAAGGACTTGAACACTGAAGCTTTCTTT. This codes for CASSLKDLNTEAFF.

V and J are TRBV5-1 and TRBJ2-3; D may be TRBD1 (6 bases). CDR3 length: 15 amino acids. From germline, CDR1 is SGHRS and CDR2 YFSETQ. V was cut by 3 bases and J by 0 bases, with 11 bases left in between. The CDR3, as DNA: TGCGCCAGCAGCTGGACAGTTCAAAGCACAGATACGCAGTATTTT. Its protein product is CASSWTVQSTDTQYF.

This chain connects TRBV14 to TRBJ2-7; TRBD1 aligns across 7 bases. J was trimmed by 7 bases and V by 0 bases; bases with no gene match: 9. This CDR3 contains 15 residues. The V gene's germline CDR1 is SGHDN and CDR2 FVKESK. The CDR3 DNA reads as TGTGCCAGCAGCCAAGATCCGGGACAGTTGTATGAGCAGTACTTC. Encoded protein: CASSQDPGQLYEQYF.

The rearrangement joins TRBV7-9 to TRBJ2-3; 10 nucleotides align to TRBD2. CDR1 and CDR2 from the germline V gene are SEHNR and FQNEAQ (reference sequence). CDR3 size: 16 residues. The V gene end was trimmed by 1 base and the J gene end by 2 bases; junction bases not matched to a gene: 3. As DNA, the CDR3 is TGTGCCAGCAGCTTAGAACTAGCGGGACCCACAGATACGCAGTATTTT. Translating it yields CASSLELAGPTDTQYF.

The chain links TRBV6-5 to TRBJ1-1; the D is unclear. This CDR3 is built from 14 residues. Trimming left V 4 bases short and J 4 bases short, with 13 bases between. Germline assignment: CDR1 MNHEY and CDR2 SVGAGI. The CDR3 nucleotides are TGTGCCAGCAGTTTCACACAGACGACCACTGAAGCTTTCTTT. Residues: CASSFTQTTTEAFF.

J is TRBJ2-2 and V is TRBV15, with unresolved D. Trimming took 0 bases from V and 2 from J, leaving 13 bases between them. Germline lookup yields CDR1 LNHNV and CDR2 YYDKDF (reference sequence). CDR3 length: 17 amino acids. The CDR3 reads CATSRESRWPNTGELFF. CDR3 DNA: TGTGCCACCAGCAGAGAATCTAGATGGCCCAACACCGGGGAGCTGTTTTTT.

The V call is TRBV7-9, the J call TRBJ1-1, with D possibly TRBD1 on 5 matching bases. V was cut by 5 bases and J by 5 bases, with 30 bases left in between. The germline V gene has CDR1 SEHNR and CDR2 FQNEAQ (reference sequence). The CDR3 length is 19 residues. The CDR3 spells CASSPGRAGHIASDTEAFF. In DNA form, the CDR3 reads TGTGCCAGCAGCCCAGGGAGGGCAGGGCATATAGCATCGGATACTGAAGCTTTCTTT.

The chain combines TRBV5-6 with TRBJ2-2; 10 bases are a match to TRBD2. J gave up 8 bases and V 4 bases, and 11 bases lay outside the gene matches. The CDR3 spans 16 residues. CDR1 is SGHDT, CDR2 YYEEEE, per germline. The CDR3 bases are TGTGCCAGCAGCAAGGGACTAGCGCTCACGCGGGGGGAGCTGTTTTTT. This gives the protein CASSKGLALTRGELFF. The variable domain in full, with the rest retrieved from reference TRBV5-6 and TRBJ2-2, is DAGVTQSPTHLIKTRGQQVTLRCSPKSGHDTVSWYQQALGQGPQFIFQYYEEEERQRGNFPDRFSGHQFPNYSSELNVNALLLGDSALYLCASSKGLALTRGELFFGEGSRLTVL.

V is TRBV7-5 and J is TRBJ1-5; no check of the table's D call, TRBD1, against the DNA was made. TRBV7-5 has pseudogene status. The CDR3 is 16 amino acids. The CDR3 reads CVRSAGQGDSNQPQHF. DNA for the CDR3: TGTGTCAGAAGCGCCGGACAGGGAGATAGCAATCAGCCCCAGCATTTT.

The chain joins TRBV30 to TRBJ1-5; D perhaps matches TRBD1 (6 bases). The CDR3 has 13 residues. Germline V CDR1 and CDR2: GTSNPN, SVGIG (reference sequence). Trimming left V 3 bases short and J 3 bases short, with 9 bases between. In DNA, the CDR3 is TGTGCCTGGAGCACAGGGCCCAATCAGCCCCAGCATTTT. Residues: CAWSTGPNQPQHF.

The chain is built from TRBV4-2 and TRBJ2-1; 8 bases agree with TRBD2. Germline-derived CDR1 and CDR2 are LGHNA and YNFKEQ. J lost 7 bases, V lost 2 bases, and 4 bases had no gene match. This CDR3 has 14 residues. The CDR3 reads CASSQLGGRNEQFF. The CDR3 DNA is TGTGCCAGCAGCCAATTAGGCGGGAGGAATGAGCAGTTCTTC.

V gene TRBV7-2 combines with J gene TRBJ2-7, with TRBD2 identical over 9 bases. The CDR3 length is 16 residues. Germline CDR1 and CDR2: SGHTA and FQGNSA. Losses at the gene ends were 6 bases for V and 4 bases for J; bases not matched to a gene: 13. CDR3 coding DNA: TGTGCCAGCAGGGAATCGGTATTGAGCGGGAGGTACGAGCAGTACTTC. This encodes CASRESVLSGRYEQYF.

CDR3 region: CASSLSGASSYNEQFF. For the CDR3, the DNA is TGTGCCAGCTCACTTAGCGGGGCGAGCTCCTACAATGAGCAGTTCTTC. V and J are TRBV18 and TRBJ2-1; 8 nucleotides line up with TRBD2. Per germline, CDR1 KGHSH and CDR2 LQKENI. V shed 4 bases, J shed 0 bases, and the junction held 5 bases outside the gene matches. The CDR3 spans 16 residues. Based on the CDR3 plus reference TRBV18 and TRBJ2-1, the full variable domain is NAGVMQNPRHLVRRRGQEARLRCSPMKGHSHVYWYRQLPEEGLKFMVYLQKENIIDESGMPKERFSAEFPKEGPSILRIQQVVRGDSAAYFCASSLSGASSYNEQFFGPGTRLTVL.

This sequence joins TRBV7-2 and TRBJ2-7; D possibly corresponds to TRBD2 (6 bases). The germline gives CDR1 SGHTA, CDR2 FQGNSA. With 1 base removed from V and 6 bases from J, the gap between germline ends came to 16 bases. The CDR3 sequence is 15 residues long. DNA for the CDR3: TGTGCCAGCAGCTTAGTCGGGAGCCCGGTTGGCGAGCAGTACTTC. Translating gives CASSLVGSPVGEQYF.

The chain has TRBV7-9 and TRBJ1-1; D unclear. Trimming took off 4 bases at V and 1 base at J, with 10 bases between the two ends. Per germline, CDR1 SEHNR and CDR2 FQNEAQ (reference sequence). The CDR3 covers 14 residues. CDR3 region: CASSSARGNTEAFF. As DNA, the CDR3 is TGTGCCAGCAGCTCCGCAAGAGGGAACACTGAAGCTTTCTTT.